A single sample gave rise to the 10 T cell receptor beta chains below, sequenced in a study of T cell responses to AZD1222 COVID-19 vaccine. Assay used: immunoSEQ multiplex PCR; TCRdb lists only in-frame clones, some missing. The table records tens of thousands of clones, roughly nine tenths of them present only once. Sequencing was performed on peripheral blood, taken 28 days after the second AZD1222 dose. These receptors originate from an adult who received the AZD1222 COVID-19 vaccine.

The V and J genes are TRBV5-1 and TRBJ2-7; D may be TRBD2 (5 bases). The germline gives CDR1 SGHRS, CDR2 YFSETQ. The CDR3 length is 13 residues. V gave up 0 bases and J gave up 5 bases, with 9 bases separating them. In DNA, the CDR3 is TGCGCCAGCAGCTTGGCCGAGGGAGACGAGCAGTACTTC. Its translation: CASSLAEGDEQYF.

The V and J genes are TRBV5-1 and TRBJ1-4; maybe TRBD1 (5 bases). V was trimmed by 3 bases and J by 8 bases, leaving 20 bases between them. Looked up from germline, CDR1 is SGHRS and CDR2 is YFSETQ. The CDR3 totals 16 residues. The CDR3 nucleotides are TGCGCCAGCAGCTCAACCCCCGGGACCGAGATAGAAAAACTGTTTTTT. Amino acid sequence: CASSSTPGTEIEKLFF. The whole variable domain, remainder taken from reference TRBV5-1 and TRBJ1-4, is KAGVTQTPRYLIKTRGQQVTLSCSPISGHRSVSWYQQTPGQGLQFLFEYFSETQRNKGNFPGRFSGRQFSNSRSEMNVSTLELGDSALYLCASSSTPGTEIEKLFFGSGTQLSVL.

The chain employs TRBV10-3 and TRBJ2-7; D unclear. CDR1 and CDR2 from the germline V gene are ENHRY and SYGVKD. The CDR3 extends over 13 amino acids. The V gene lost 4 bases and the J gene lost 2 bases, with 9 bases spanning the gap. The CDR3 region has the DNA TGTGCCATCAGTGCCGACCCCGCCTACGAGCAGTACTTC. Encoded protein: CAISADPAYEQYF.

The V gene is TRBV7-8, the J gene TRBJ1-1; 11 positions match TRBD1. CDR1 and CDR2 from the germline V gene are SGHVS and FQNEAQ. The ends lost 5 bases at V and 9 bases at J; junction bases unmatched: 11. The CDR3 is 15 amino acids. For the CDR3, the DNA is TGTGCCAGCAGCCCAAGTATGGACAGGGGGCACAAAGCTTTCTTT. This encodes CASSPSMDRGHKAFF.

The rearrangement joins TRBV19 to TRBJ2-7, with 7 positions matching TRBD1. Germline loops: CDR1 LNHDA, CDR2 SQIVND (reference sequence). CDR3 length equals 14 residues. The V and J ends lost 5 bases and 4 bases, in that order; junction bases with no gene match: 8. DNA for the CDR3: TGTGCCAGTAGTTTCCGGGACAGACCTTACGAGCAGTACTTC. This encodes CASSFRDRPYEQYF.

This clone was counted a few times. This rearrangement joins TRBV3-1 (or the pseudogene TRBV3-2) to TRBJ2-7; D gene uncertain. Germline V gives CDR1 LGHDT, CDR2 YNNKEL (reference sequence). Trimming cost V 3 bases and J 3 bases, with 12 bases left between them. The CDR3 contains 14 residues. The CDR3 DNA reads as TGTGCCAGCAGCCAGGGGTTGTCCAACTACGAGCAGTACTTC. It codes for CASSQGLSNYEQYF.

J is TRBJ2-2 and V is TRBV4-1, with 9 bases aligning to TRBD2. The junction had 15 bases not matched to a gene; V was cut back by 1 base and J by 6 bases. The CDR3 is made up of 19 amino acids. Germline V gene lookup returns CDR1 MGHRA and CDR2 YSYEKL. CDR3 loop: CASSQAPPIGGRVAGELFF. The CDR3 bases are TGCGCCAGCAGCCAAGCTCCTCCGATCGGCGGGAGGGTTGCCGGGGAGCTGTTTTTT.

V usage is TRBV24-1 and J usage is TRBJ1-2; 9 bases fit TRBD1. J gave up 4 bases and V 3 bases, and 5 bases lay outside the gene matches. Germline CDR1 is KGHDR and CDR2 is SFDVKD. The CDR3 runs to 15 residues. The CDR3 loop is CATSDETDRGYGYTF. The DNA of the CDR3 is TGTGCCACCAGTGATGAAACGGACAGGGGCTATGGCTACACCTTC.

V and J are TRBV19 and TRBJ1-5; no definite D call. The germline CDR1 and CDR2 sequences are LNHDA and SQIVND (reference sequence). With 9 bases removed from V and 3 bases from J, the gap between germline ends came to 18 bases. CDR3 size: 15 residues. This CDR3 is CASHAPGGPNQPQHF. The CDR3 DNA sequence: TGTGCCAGCCATGCCCCCGGCGGACCCAATCAGCCCCAGCATTTT.

The genes are TRBV7-2 and TRBJ1-6; no reliable D call. The CDR3 has 16 residues. V was shortened by 1 base and J by 3 bases, with 10 bases between the two germline ends. Germline V lookup: CDR1 SGHTA, CDR2 FQGNSA. The CDR3 here is CASSLEPSNYNSPLHF. DNA of the CDR3: TGTGCCAGCAGCTTAGAACCCTCCAACTATAATTCACCCCTCCACTTT.